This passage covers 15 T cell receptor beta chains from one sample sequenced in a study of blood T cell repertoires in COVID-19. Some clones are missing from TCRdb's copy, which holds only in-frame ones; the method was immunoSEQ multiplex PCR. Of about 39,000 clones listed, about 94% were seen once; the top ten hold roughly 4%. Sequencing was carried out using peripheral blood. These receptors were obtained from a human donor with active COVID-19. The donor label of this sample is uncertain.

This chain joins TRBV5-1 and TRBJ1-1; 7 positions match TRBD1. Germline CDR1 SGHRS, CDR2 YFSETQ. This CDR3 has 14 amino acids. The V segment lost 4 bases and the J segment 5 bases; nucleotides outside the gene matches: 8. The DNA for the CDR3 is TGCGCCAGCAGCGCCCAAACAGGGGTGACTGAAGCTTTCTTT. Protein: CASSAQTGVTEAFF.

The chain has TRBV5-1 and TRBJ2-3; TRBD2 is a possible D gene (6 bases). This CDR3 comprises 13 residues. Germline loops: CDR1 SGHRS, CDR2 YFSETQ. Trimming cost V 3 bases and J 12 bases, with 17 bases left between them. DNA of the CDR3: TGCGCCAGCAGCTGGGACCGGGACTGGCTACAGTATTTT. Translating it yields CASSWDRDWLQYF. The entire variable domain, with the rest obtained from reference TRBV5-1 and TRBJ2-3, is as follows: KAGVTQTPRYLIKTRGQQVTLSCSPISGHRSVSWYQQTPGQGLQFLFEYFSETQRNKGNFPGRFSGRQFSNSRSEMNVSTLELGDSALYLCASSWDRDWLQYFGPGTRLTVL.

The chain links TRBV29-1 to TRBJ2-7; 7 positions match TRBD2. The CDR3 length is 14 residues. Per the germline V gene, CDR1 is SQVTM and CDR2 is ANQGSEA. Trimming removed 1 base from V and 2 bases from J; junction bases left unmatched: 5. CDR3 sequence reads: CSVEGGGKTYEQYF. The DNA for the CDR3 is TGCAGCGTTGAAGGGGGGGGAAAGACCTACGAGCAGTACTTC.

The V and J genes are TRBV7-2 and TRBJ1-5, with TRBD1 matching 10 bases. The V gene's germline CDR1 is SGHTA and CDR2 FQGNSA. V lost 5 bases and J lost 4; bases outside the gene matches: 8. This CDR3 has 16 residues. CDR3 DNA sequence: TGTGCCAGCAGCGCCCCGGGACAGGGGAGAAATCAGCCCCAGCATTTT. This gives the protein CASSAPGQGRNQPQHF.

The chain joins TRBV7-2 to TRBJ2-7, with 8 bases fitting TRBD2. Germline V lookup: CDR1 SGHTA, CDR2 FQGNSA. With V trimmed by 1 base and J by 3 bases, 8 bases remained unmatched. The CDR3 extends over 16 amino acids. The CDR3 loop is CASSLVLRGVFYEQYF. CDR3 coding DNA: TGTGCCAGCAGCTTAGTGCTGCGGGGGGTATTCTACGAGCAGTACTTC. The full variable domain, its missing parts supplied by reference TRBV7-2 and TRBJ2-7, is GAGVSQSPSNKVTEKGKDVELRCDPISGHTALYWYRQSLGQGLEFLIYFQGNSAPDKSGLPSDRFSAERTGGSVSTLTIQRTQQEDSAVYLCASSLVLRGVFYEQYFGPGTRLTVT.

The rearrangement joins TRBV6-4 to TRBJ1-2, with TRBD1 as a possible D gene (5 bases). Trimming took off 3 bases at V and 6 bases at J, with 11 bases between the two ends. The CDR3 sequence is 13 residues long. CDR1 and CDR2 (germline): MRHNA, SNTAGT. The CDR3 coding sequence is TGTGCCAGCAGTGATTGGGAAGGGGATGGCTACACCTTC. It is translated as CASSDWEGDGYTF.

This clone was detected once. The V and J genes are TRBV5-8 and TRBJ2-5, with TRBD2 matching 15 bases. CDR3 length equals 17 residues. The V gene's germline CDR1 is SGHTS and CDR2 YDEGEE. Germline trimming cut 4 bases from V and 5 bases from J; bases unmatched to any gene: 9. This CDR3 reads CASSKTGTSGRRETQYF. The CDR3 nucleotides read TGTGCCAGCAGCAAAACCGGGACTAGCGGGAGGCGCGAGACCCAGTACTTC.

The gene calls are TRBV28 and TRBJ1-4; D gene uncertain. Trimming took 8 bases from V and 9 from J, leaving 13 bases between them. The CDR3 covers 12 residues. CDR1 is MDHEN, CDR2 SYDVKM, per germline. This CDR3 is CASLDPSQKLFF. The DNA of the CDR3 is TGTGCCAGCCTAGACCCTTCCCAAAAACTGTTTTTT.

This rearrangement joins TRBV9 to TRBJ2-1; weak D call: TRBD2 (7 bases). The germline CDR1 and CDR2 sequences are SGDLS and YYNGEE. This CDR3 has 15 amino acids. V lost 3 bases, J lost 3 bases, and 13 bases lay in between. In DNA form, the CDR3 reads TGTGCCAGCAGCGAGGGGGGGGCTGGCTACAATGAGCAGTTCTTC. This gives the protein CASSEGGAGYNEQFF.

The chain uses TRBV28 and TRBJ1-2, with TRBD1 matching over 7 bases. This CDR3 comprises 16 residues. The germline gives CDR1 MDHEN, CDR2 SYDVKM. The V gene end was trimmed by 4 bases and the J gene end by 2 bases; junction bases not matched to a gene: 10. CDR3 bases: TGTGCCAGCAGTTACGGAGGGGGCCCAGAGAACTATGGCTACACCTTC. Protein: CASSYGGGPENYGYTF.

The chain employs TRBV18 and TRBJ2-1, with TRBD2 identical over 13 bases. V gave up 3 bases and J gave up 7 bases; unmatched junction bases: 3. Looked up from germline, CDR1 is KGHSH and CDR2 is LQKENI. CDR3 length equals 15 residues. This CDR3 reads CASSPRTSGSNEQFF. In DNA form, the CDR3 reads TGTGCCAGCTCACCTAGGACTAGCGGGAGTAATGAGCAGTTCTTC.

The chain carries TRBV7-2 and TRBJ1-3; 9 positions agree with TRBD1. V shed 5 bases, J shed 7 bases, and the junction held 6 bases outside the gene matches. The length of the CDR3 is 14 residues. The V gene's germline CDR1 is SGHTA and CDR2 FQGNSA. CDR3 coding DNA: TGTGCCAGCAGCCCGGGACAGGGTGTCAACACCATATATTTT. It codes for CASSPGQGVNTIYF.

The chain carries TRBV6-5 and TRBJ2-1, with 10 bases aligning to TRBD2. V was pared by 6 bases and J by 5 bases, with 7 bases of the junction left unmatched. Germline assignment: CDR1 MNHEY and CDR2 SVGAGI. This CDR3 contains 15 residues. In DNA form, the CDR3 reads TGTGCCAGCAGCTCCAGCGGGAGGGCCCACAATGAGCAGTTCTTC. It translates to CASSSSGRAHNEQFF.

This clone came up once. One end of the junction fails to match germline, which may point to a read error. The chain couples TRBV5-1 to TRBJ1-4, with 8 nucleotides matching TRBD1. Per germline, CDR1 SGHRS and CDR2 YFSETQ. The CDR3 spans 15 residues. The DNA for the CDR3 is TGCGCCGGCAGCTTGGCAACAGGGGGAGGTGAAAAACTGTTTTTT. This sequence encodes CAGSLATGGGEKLFF.

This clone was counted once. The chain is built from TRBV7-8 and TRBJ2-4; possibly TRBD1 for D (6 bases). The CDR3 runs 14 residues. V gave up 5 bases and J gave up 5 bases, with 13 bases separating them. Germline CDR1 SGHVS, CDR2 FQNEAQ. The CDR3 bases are TGTGCCAGCAGCCGAAGGGGGTTGGAAAACATTCAGTACTTC. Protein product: CASSRRGLENIQYF.